This T cell receptor (beta chain) comes out of a study of blood T cells in healthy people across ages. Study-level findings and limits: Comparison with aged donors showed that long-lived donors had more naive CD4+ cells and higher diversity. Roughly linearly, TCR beta diversity per million T cells fell as age increased.

In regard to this clonotype: Antigen: not known.

The V end lost 2 bases, the J end lost 1 base, and 5 bases lay between the germline ends. Germline loops: CDR1 MNHEY, CDR2 SVGAGI. There are 13 residues in the CDR3. Using a J-beta primer mix together with a sample-barcoded 5' primer, a second PCR was run for roughly 7 to 12 cycles. The template-switch adaptor, which had 12 random nucleotides, put a tag on each cDNA molecule. There were at least 2.5 million CDR3-containing paired-end reads obtained from each sample. TCRdb fed the 5' RACE reads into MiXCR, producing one record per CDR3 protein. The top ten clones hold 20% to 25% of a sample with around 710,000 distinct CDR3 sequences, around 46% of them seen once.

This chain links TRBV6-5 with TRBJ1-2; D not resolved. Sequencing used blood. This receptor was obtained from a woman aged 55-70 years in good health. CDR3 sequence reads: CASSYSVNYGYTF. The CDR3 DNA sequence: TGTGCCAGCAGTTACAGTGTTAACTATGGCTACACCTTC.